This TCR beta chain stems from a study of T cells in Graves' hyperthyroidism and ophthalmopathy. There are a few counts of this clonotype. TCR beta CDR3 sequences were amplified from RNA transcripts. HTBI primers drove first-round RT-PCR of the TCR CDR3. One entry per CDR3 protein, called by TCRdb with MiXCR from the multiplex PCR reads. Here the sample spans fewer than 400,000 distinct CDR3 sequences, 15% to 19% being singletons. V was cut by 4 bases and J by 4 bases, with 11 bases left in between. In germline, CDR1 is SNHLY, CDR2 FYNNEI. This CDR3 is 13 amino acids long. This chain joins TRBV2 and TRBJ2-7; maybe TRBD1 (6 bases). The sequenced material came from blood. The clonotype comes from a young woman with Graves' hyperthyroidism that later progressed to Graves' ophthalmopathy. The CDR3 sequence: CASSVFRGYEQYF. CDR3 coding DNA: TGTGCCAGCAGTGTTTTCAGGGGTTACGAGCAGTACTTC.